The clone carrying this TCR beta chain occurred once. Profiled with immunoSEQ multiplex PCR; TCRdb holds only in-frame clones, not every one. The data contain about 220,000 clones, roughly 87% of them singletons. This specimen comes from a study of blood T cell repertoires in COVID-19. Study as a whole: Material from acute and convalescent COVID-19 was sourced from the United States, Italy and Spain.

The CDR3 consists of 12 residues. Germline V lookup: CDR1 GTSNPN, CDR2 SVGIG (reference sequence). Trimming pared 1 base from V and 6 bases from J, leaving 9 bases between. This clonotype originated in a man aged 35-49 years with active or convalescent COVID-19. Sequencing used peripheral blood. V and J are TRBV30 and TRBJ1-1; D gene uncertain. The CDR3 here is CAWSGTRAEAFF. In DNA, the CDR3 is TGTGCCTGGAGTGGAACCCGCGCTGAAGCTTTCTTT. Combining the CDR3 with reference TRBV30 and TRBJ1-1 gives the whole variable domain SQTIHQWPATLVQPVGSPLSLECTVEGTSNPNLYWYRQAAGRGLQLLFYSVGIGQISSEVPQNLSASRPQDRQFILSSKKLLLSDSGFYLCAWSGTRAEAFFGQGTRLTVV.